These 30 T cell receptor beta chains came from one sample sequenced in a study of blood T cell repertoires in COVID-19. The protocol was immunoSEQ multiplex PCR, while the TCRdb copy is restricted to in-frame clones and leaves out a portion. The data hold over 30,000 clones, with 85% to 90% observed a single time. Sequencing was performed on peripheral blood. The receptors were sampled from a woman aged 70-85 years with active COVID-19.

This chain joins TRBV12-3 or TRBV12-4 and TRBJ1-2; weak D call: TRBD1 (6 bases). Trimming removed 6 bases from V and 3 bases from J, with 11 bases in between. The CDR3 has 13 residues. CDR3 in DNA: TGTGCCAGCAGCGTGGGGGCCTACTATGGCTACACCTTC. Translating it yields CASSVGAYYGYTF.

V usage is TRBV11-2 and J usage is TRBJ2-3; the D gene is possibly TRBD2 (6 bases). Germline V gene sequence: CDR1 SGHAT, CDR2 FQNNGV. CDR3 length: 15 residues. V was trimmed by 8 bases and J by 2 bases, leaving 17 bases between them. The DNA of the CDR3 is TGTGCCAGCGCCCCAGTGGGGGGACTCACAGATACGCAGTATTTT. The encoded protein is CASAPVGGLTDTQYF. Combining the CDR3 with reference TRBV11-2 and TRBJ2-3 gives the whole variable domain EAGVAQSPRYKIIEKRQSVAFWCNPISGHATLYWYQQILGQGPKLLIQFQNNGVVDDSQLPKDRFSAERLKGVDSTLKIQPAKLEDSAVYLCASAPVGGLTDTQYFGPGTRLTVL.

This clone showed up just once. The rearrangement joins TRBV6-5 to TRBJ1-1; the D gene is possibly TRBD1 (6 bases). There are 13 residues in the CDR3. V was clipped by 2 bases and J by 5 bases, with 9 bases between them. Germline lookup yields CDR1 MNHEY and CDR2 SVGAGI. The CDR3 nucleotides read TGTGCCAGCAGTTACAACAGGGTGACTGAAGCTTTCTTT. Translation gives CASSYNRVTEAFF.

This clone was seen just once. The rearrangement uses TRBV2 and TRBJ2-1; 9 bases line up with TRBD1. The CDR3 is 17 residues long. The ends lost 6 bases at V and 4 bases at J; junction bases unmatched: 13. The germline CDR1 and CDR2 sequences are SNHLY and FYNNEI. The CDR3 bases are TGTGCCAGCAGGAGGCCGTACAGGGGGCTAACGTACAATGAGCAGTTCTTC. Translated: CASRRPYRGLTYNEQFF.

The chain links TRBV7-2 to TRBJ2-2; no firm D call. V lost 5 bases and J lost 13, with 11 bases in between. The CDR3 has 11 residues. The germline V gene encodes CDR1 SGHTA and CDR2 FQGNSA. CDR3 sequence reads: CASSISLSLFF. DNA of the CDR3: TGTGCCAGCAGCATATCACTATCGCTGTTTTTT.

The V call is TRBV29-1, the J call TRBJ2-1, with D maybe TRBD2 (6 bases). Germline V gene lookup returns CDR1 SQVTM and CDR2 ANQGSEA. The CDR3 sequence is 15 residues long. The V end was cut by 6 bases, the J end by 5 bases, with 20 bases between. The DNA for the CDR3 is TGCAGCGTGCCCCGCGTAGCGGACCGAAACAATGAGCAGTTCTTC. Translated: CSVPRVADRNNEQFF.

The chain is built from TRBV7-3 and TRBJ2-7; 8 bases are shared with TRBD2. The CDR3 runs to 17 residues. The V and J ends lost 5 bases and 6 bases, in that order; junction bases with no gene match: 18. The germline V gene has CDR1 SGHTA and CDR2 FQGTGA. Here the CDR3 reads CASSPTVSGGLHGEQYF. In DNA form, the CDR3 reads TGTGCCAGCAGCCCCACGGTGAGCGGGGGTCTTCACGGCGAGCAGTACTTC.

V gene TRBV6-4 combines with J gene TRBJ1-1, with 7 nucleotides matching TRBD1. Unmatched junction bases numbered 8, after V lost 2 bases and J lost 11 bases. This CDR3 spans 13 amino acids. Germline V CDR1 and CDR2: MRHNA, SNTAGT. The CDR3 sequence is CASSDVTGSMAFF. Here the CDR3 DNA reads TGTGCCAGCAGTGACGTGACAGGGAGTATGGCTTTCTTT.

This chain connects TRBV12-3 or TRBV12-4 to TRBJ2-7; D ambiguous. CDR3 length: 11 amino acids. V lost 6 bases, J lost 5 bases, and 8 bases lay in between. The CDR3 DNA reads as TGTGCCAGCAGCACTTTGGACGAGCAGTACTTC. It translates to CASSTLDEQYF.

This chain uses TRBV9 with TRBJ2-7; TRBD2 might be the D (6 bases). Trimming removed 3 bases at V and 3 bases at J, with 16 bases between. Germline loops: CDR1 SGDLS, CDR2 YYNGEE. CDR3 length: 15 residues. The CDR3 DNA reads TGTGCCAGCAGCGCAGACACTAACGGGGGCTACGAGCAGTACTTC. Residues: CASSADTNGGYEQYF.

This clone was seen once. The chain recombines TRBV28 with TRBJ1-6; a possible D gene is TRBD1 (5 bases). The V gene lost 6 bases and the J gene lost 7 bases, with 10 bases spanning the gap. CDR1 and CDR2 (germline): MDHEN, SYDVKM. The CDR3 sequence is 13 residues long. This CDR3 reads CASRKAGNSPLHF. The CDR3 nucleotides read TGTGCCAGCAGAAAAGCAGGGAATTCACCCCTCCACTTT.

The chain has TRBV20-1 and TRBJ1-1; D call uncertain. This CDR3 comprises 13 residues. Germline CDR1 is DFQATT and CDR2 is SNEGSKA (reference sequence). V was trimmed by 3 bases and J by 1 base, leaving 9 bases between them. The CDR3 DNA follows: TGCAGTGCTAGTCCAGGAGGGAACACTGAAGCTTTCTTT. As protein: CSASPGGNTEAFF.

V is TRBV11-2 and J is TRBJ2-3, with D possibly TRBD2 on 5 matching bases. The germline V gene has CDR1 SGHAT and CDR2 FQNNGV. V was pared by 0 bases and J by 0 bases, with 7 bases between. This CDR3 spans 15 amino acids. The CDR3 region is CASSLERTSTDTQYF. CDR3 nucleotides: TGTGCCAGCAGCTTAGAGCGGACTAGCACAGATACGCAGTATTTT. Full variable domain (missing parts from reference TRBV11-2 and TRBJ2-3): EAGVAQSPRYKIIEKRQSVAFWCNPISGHATLYWYQQILGQGPKLLIQFQNNGVVDDSQLPKDRFSAERLKGVDSTLKIQPAKLEDSAVYLCASSLERTSTDTQYFGPGTRLTVL.

The genes are TRBV19 and TRBJ2-5; no clear D. CDR1 LNHDA and CDR2 SQIVND come from the germline V gene (reference sequence). The V gene lost 5 bases and the J gene lost 5 bases, with 9 bases spanning the gap. CDR3 length: 12 amino acids. The CDR3 region has the DNA TGTGCCAGTAGTCAGGTTTCGGAGACCCAGTACTTC. Encoded protein: CASSQVSETQYF.

This chain joins TRBV18 and TRBJ1-2; D remains ambiguous. Germline V lookup: CDR1 KGHSH, CDR2 LQKENI. V was shortened by 1 base and J by 4 bases, with 10 bases between the two germline ends. There are 14 residues in the CDR3. The CDR3 protein is CASSPQGGSYGYTF. The DNA of the CDR3 is TGTGCCAGCTCACCACAGGGAGGCTCCTATGGCTACACCTTC.

V gene TRBV18 combines with J gene TRBJ2-1; 11 bases map to TRBD2. This CDR3 has 14 amino acids. Trimming took 6 bases from V and 5 from J; bases not matched to a gene: 3. Germline lookup yields CDR1 KGHSH and CDR2 LQKENI. As DNA, the CDR3 is TGTGCCAGCTCGGTACTAGCGGGGGACAATGAGCAGTTCTTC. It specifies CASSVLAGDNEQFF.

This chain links TRBV9 with TRBJ2-5, with D unclear. Germline V gene data show CDR1 as SGDLS and CDR2 as YYNGEE. This CDR3 is built from 15 residues. V was trimmed by 0 bases and J by 5 bases, leaving 14 bases between them. The CDR3 bases are TGTGCCAGCAGCGTAGAGGCTAGTTTGAGGGAGACCCAGTACTTC. Amino acids: CASSVEASLRETQYF.

The J gene is TRBJ2-1, the V gene TRBV6-5; no reliable D call. Per the germline V gene, CDR1 is MNHEY and CDR2 is SVGAGI. V was cut by 8 bases and J by 0 bases, with 5 bases left in between. This CDR3 contains 12 residues. This chain's CDR3 is CASLSSYNEQFF. The DNA of the CDR3 is TGTGCCAGCCTAAGCTCCTACAATGAGCAGTTCTTC.

The chain has TRBV28 and TRBJ1-5, with D perhaps TRBD1 (6 bases). This CDR3 region has 18 residues. V was shortened by 7 bases and J by 4 bases, with 26 bases between the two germline ends. CDR1 is MDHEN and CDR2 is SYDVKM in the germline V gene. CDR3 in amino acids: CASTSPGHLNNANQPQHF. The CDR3, as DNA: TGTGCCAGCACCTCCCCGGGACACTTGAATAATGCAAATCAGCCCCAGCATTTT.

V usage is TRBV3-1 (or the pseudogene TRBV3-2) and J usage is TRBJ1-3; 7 bases are shared with TRBD1. Unmatched junction bases numbered 1, after V lost 4 bases and J lost 4 bases. The CDR3 extends over 13 amino acids. Germline CDR1 and CDR2: LGHDT and YNNKEL (reference sequence). DNA for the CDR3: TGTGCCAGCAGCCTGACAGGGGGAAACACCATATATTTT. Translation gives CASSLTGGNTIYF.

This clone was detected only a few times. The chain couples TRBV7-9 to TRBJ1-2, with 7 bases matching TRBD1. The CDR3 is 13 amino acids. Trimming at V came to 11 bases and at J to 7 bases, leaving 13 bases not matched to a gene. In germline, CDR1 is SEHNR, CDR2 FQNEAQ (reference sequence). The CDR3 is CAGLRQGVSGYTF. As DNA, the CDR3 is TGTGCCGGGCTACGACAGGGAGTGTCTGGCTACACCTTC. Using reference TRBV7-9 and TRBJ1-2 for the parts outside the CDR3, the full variable domain is DTGVSQNPRHKITKRGQNVTFRCDPISEHNRLYWYRQTLGQGPEFLTYFQNEAQLEKSRLLSDRFSAERPKGSFSTLEIQRTEQGDSAMYLCAGLRQGVSGYTFGSGTRLTVV.

The rearrangement joins TRBV4-3 to TRBJ1-6; TRBD1 aligns across 7 bases. The CDR3 runs to 15 residues. Germline V gives CDR1 LGHNA, CDR2 YSLEER. The V segment lost 2 bases and the J segment 7 bases; nucleotides outside the gene matches: 5. The CDR3 DNA reads as TGCGCCAGCAGCCAATTTACAGGGGACAATTCACCCCTCCACTTT. Its translation: CASSQFTGDNSPLHF.

This clone was detected once. The chain carries TRBV27 and TRBJ1-1; weak D call: TRBD1 (6 bases). There are 17 residues in the CDR3. CDR1 is MNHEY and CDR2 is SMNVEV in the germline V gene (reference sequence). V gave up 5 bases and J gave up 1 base, with 20 bases separating them. The CDR3 DNA reads TGTGCCAGCAGTAAAGGGACACTTTATACCCCGAACACTGAAGCTTTCTTT. It is translated as CASSKGTLYTPNTEAFF.

V usage is TRBV7-2 and J usage is TRBJ2-5; a weak D match, TRBD2 (7 bases). The CDR3 covers 13 residues. Germline CDR1 is SGHTA and CDR2 is FQGNSA. Written as DNA, the CDR3 is TGTTCGTTCGGGGGGCCCACCCGAGAGACCCAGTACTTC. Protein product: CSFGGPTRETQYF.

The CDR3: CASSAGDAGLAGNEQFF. In nucleotides, the CDR3 is TGTGCCAGCAGCGCCGGAGACGCGGGACTAGCGGGCAATGAGCAGTTCTTC. This chain links TRBV7-3 with TRBJ2-1, with 12 bases aligning to TRBD2. In germline, CDR1 is SGHTA, CDR2 FQGTGA. The CDR3 length is 17 residues. The V segment lost 5 bases and the J segment 6 bases; nucleotides outside the gene matches: 11.

V and J are TRBV7-2 and TRBJ2-3; 9 bases are a match to TRBD1. Germline lookup yields CDR1 SGHTA and CDR2 FQGNSA. V was pared by 3 bases and J by 6 bases, with 7 bases of the junction left unmatched. The CDR3 is 15 residues long. The CDR3 region is CASSFGTGRSDTQYF. As DNA, the CDR3 is TGTGCCAGCAGCTTCGGGACAGGGAGGTCGGATACGCAGTATTTT.

This chain links TRBV5-6 with TRBJ2-7; tentative D call: TRBD2 (5 bases). There are 15 residues in the CDR3. CDR1 is SGHDT and CDR2 is YYEEEE in the germline V gene. V was trimmed by 2 bases and J by 0 bases, leaving 12 bases between them. CDR3 sequence (DNA): TGTGCCAGCAGCTTTCGACGAGGGAACTCCTACGAGCAGTACTTC. This encodes CASSFRRGNSYEQYF.

The chain combines TRBV5-8 with TRBJ2-1; D remains ambiguous. Trimming cost V 4 bases and J 5 bases, with 4 bases left between them. The CDR3 covers 11 residues. Per the germline V gene, CDR1 is SGHTS and CDR2 is YDEGEE. The chain's CDR3 is CASSQNNEQFF. The CDR3 DNA reads TGTGCCAGCAGCCAGAACAATGAGCAGTTCTTC.

V is TRBV28 and J is TRBJ1-1; D gene unclear. This CDR3 contains 11 residues. Trimming shortened V by 4 bases and J by 8 bases, and 8 bases separated the two germline ends. Germline CDR1 is MDHEN and CDR2 is SYDVKM. CDR3 nucleotide sequence: TGTGCCAGCAGTTACGGGGTGGAAGCTTTCTTT. This encodes CASSYGVEAFF.

This clone appeared once. The V call is TRBV6-1, the J call TRBJ2-2, with D uncertain. V was clipped by 2 bases and J by 6 bases, with 10 bases between them. The CDR3 has 14 residues. Looked up from germline, CDR1 is MNHNS and CDR2 is SASEGT. CDR3 sequence reads: CASSEFRPPGELFF. The DNA of the CDR3 is TGTGCCAGCAGTGAATTCCGTCCCCCCGGGGAGCTGTTTTTT.